The 13 T cell receptor beta chains in this list originate from one sample, sequenced in a study of CD8 T cells in Susac syndrome. RNA was extracted with the RNeasy kit, and a quantity of about 0.45 to 1 ug was reverse transcribed using random hexamers. From the immunoSEQ multiplex PCR reads, TCRdb called clonotypes with MiXCR, one entry per CDR3 protein. This table has about 120,000 distinct CDR3 sequences, 94% appearing once. Sequencing was carried out using CD4+ T cells from PBMCs. The receptors derive from a human donor in good health.

The rearrangement joins TRBV5-1 to TRBJ2-2, with unresolved D. The CDR3 is made up of 14 amino acids. From germline, CDR1 is SGHRS and CDR2 YFSETQ. V gave up 0 bases and J gave up 7 bases, with 10 bases separating them. In DNA, the CDR3 is TGCGCCAGCAGCTTGGGGCCTAGAGGCGGGGAGCTGTTTTTT. Amino acid sequence: CASSLGPRGGELFF.

The chain joins TRBV20-1 to TRBJ2-3; the D is unclear. The CDR3 runs to 15 residues. CDR1 and CDR2 from the germline V gene are DFQATT and SNEGSKA (reference sequence). V lost 5 bases and J 0 bases, leaving 15 bases between the germline ends. The CDR3 sequence: CSAGKSGRSTDTQYF. The CDR3 DNA sequence: TGCAGTGCTGGGAAATCTGGCCGGAGCACAGATACGCAGTATTTT.

The J gene is TRBJ2-7, the V gene TRBV28; 7 nucleotides line up with TRBD2. The V segment lost 4 bases and the J segment 4 bases; nucleotides outside the gene matches: 7. CDR1 and CDR2 from the germline V gene are MDHEN and SYDVKM. CDR3 size: 14 residues. CDR3 sequence reads: CASSSTPGGYEQYF. CDR3 sequence (DNA): TGTGCCAGCAGTTCCACCCCCGGGGGGTACGAGCAGTACTTC.

The genes are TRBV19 and TRBJ2-3; D call uncertain. The CDR3 contains 14 residues. Germline V gene lookup returns CDR1 LNHDA and CDR2 SQIVND (reference sequence). Trimming left V 5 bases short and J 6 bases short, with 15 bases between. The CDR3 here is CASSLGPRSDTQYF. The CDR3 DNA sequence: TGTGCCAGTAGTCTCGGCCCCCGCTCGGATACGCAGTATTTT. Full variable domain (remainder filled in from reference TRBV19 and TRBJ2-3): DGGITQSPKYLFRKEGQNVTLSCEQNLNHDAMYWYRQDPGQGLRLIYYSQIVNDFQKGDIAEGYSVSREKKESFPLTVTSAQKNPTAFYLCASSLGPRSDTQYFGPGTRLTVL.

In its sample, this clonotype was seen once. V is TRBV29-1 and J is TRBJ2-7; TRBD2 agrees at 7 bases. V was pared by 7 bases and J by 2 bases, with 5 bases of the junction left unmatched. Germline lookup yields CDR1 SQVTM and CDR2 ANQGSEA. The length of the CDR3 is 12 residues. The CDR3 nucleotides are TGCAGCGGCGGGGGAGCGCCCTACGAGCAGTACTTC. This codes for CSGGGAPYEQYF.

The V call is TRBV30, the J call TRBJ1-2; possibly TRBD1 for D (6 bases). Germline CDR1 reads GTSNPN; CDR2 reads SVGIG (reference sequence). V lost 3 bases, J lost 2 bases, and 10 bases lay in between. The CDR3 consists of 13 residues. The CDR3 DNA reads as TGTGCCTGGAGCAAAGGGGGGAACTATGGCTACACCTTC. As protein: CAWSKGGNYGYTF.

This chain uses TRBV7-8 with TRBJ2-5, with TRBD2 matching over 16 bases. This CDR3 has 18 amino acids. Germline CDR1 reads SGHVS; CDR2 reads FQNEAQ. Germline trimming cut 1 base from V and 5 bases from J; bases unmatched to any gene: 7. The CDR3 protein is CASSLGGTSGRAWETQYF. In nucleotides, the CDR3 is TGTGCCAGCAGCTTAGGGGGGACTAGCGGGAGGGCCTGGGAGACCCAGTACTTC.

This chain links TRBV5-5 with TRBJ2-1; no firm D call. The CDR3 runs to 11 residues. Germline V lookup: CDR1 SGHKS, CDR2 YYEKEE (reference sequence). Trimming removed 1 base at V and 10 bases at J, with 6 bases between. CDR3 DNA sequence: TGTGCCAGCAGCTTGTTGCAAGAGCAGTTCTTC. Translated: CASSLLQEQFF. The variable domain in full, completed from reference TRBV5-5 and TRBJ2-1, reads DAGVTQSPTHLIKTRGQQVTLRCSPISGHKSVSWYQQVLGQGPQFIFQYYEKEERGRGNFPDRFSARQFPNYSSELNVNALLLGDSALYLCASSLLQEQFFGPGTRLTVL.

The table lists this clonotype with a few counts. The V and J genes are TRBV6-6 and TRBJ2-5; 7 bases are shared with TRBD2. The ends lost 2 bases at V and 2 bases at J; junction bases unmatched: 5. The CDR3 has 15 amino acids. The germline gives CDR1 MNHNY, CDR2 SVGAGI (reference sequence). This CDR3 reads CASSYGGGAQETQYF. CDR3 DNA: TGTGCCAGCAGTTACGGGGGAGGGGCTCAAGAGACCCAGTACTTC.

The chain uses TRBV29-1 and TRBJ2-5; no clear D. V lost 3 bases and J 5 bases, leaving 16 bases between the germline ends. CDR1 and CDR2 (germline): SQVTM, ANQGSEA. The CDR3 has 14 residues. The CDR3 reads CSVDRGDWRETQYF. CDR3 nucleotide sequence: TGCAGCGTTGACCGAGGCGATTGGCGGGAGACCCAGTACTTC.

V is TRBV10-2 and J is TRBJ2-7, with 7 bases lining up with TRBD2. Germline-derived CDR1 and CDR2 are WSHSY and SAAADI. The V segment lost 6 bases and the J segment 7 bases; nucleotides outside the gene matches: 9. The CDR3 is 13 residues long. CDR3 coding DNA: TGCGCCAGCAGGGTTAGCGGGCATGGGGAGCAGTACTTC. This sequence encodes CASRVSGHGEQYF.

The rearrangement joins TRBV7-9 to TRBJ2-1; maybe TRBD2 (6 bases). Between the trimmed V and J ends, which lost 8 bases and 6 bases, there was a span of 11 bases. The CDR3 runs 12 residues. Germline loops: CDR1 SEHNR, CDR2 FQNEAQ (reference sequence). CDR3 sequence (DNA): TGTGCCAGCGGGGGGATCGGCAATGAGCAGTTCTTC. The encoded protein is CASGGIGNEQFF.

The chain couples TRBV6-1 to TRBJ2-3; 8 positions match TRBD2. Per the germline V gene, CDR1 is MNHNS and CDR2 is SASEGT. The CDR3 length is 15 residues. V shed 2 bases, J shed 5 bases, and the junction held 6 bases outside the gene matches. The CDR3 loop is CASSESAGGLDTQYF. CDR3 DNA: TGTGCCAGCAGTGAAAGTGCGGGAGGATTAGATACGCAGTATTTT.